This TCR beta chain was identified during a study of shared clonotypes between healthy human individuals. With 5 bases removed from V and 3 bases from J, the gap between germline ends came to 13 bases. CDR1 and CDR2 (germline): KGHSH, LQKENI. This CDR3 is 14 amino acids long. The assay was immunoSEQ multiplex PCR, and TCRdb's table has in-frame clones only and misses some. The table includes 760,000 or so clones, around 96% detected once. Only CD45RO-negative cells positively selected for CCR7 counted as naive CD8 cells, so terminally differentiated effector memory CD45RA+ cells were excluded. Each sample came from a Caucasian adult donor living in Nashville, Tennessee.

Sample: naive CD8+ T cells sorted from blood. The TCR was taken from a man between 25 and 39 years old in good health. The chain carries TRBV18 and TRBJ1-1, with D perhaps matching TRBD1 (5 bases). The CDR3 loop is CASSNSQGHTEAFF. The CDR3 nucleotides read TGTGCCAGCTCAAATAGTCAGGGCCACACTGAAGCTTTCTTT.